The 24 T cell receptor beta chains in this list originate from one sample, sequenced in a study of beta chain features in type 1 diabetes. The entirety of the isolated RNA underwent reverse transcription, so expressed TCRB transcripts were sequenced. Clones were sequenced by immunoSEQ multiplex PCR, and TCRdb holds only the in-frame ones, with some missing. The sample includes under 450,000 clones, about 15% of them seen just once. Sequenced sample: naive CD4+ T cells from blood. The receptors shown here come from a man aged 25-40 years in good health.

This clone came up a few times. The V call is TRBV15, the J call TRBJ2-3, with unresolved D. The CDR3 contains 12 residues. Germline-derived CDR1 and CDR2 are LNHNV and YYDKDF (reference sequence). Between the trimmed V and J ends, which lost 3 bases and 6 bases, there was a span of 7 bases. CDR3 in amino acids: CATSSGQDTQYF. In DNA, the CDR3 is TGTGCCACCAGCAGTGGCCAGGATACGCAGTATTTT.

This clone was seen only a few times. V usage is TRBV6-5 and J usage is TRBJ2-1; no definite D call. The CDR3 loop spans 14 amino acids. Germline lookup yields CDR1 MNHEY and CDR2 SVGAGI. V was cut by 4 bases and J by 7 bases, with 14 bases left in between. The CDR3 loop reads CASSSGGIRNEQFF. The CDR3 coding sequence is TGTGCCAGCAGTTCTGGTGGGATTAGGAATGAGCAGTTCTTC.

CDR3 loop: CALGEIVTGELFF. For the CDR3, the DNA is TGTGCCCTGGGGGAGATAGTAACCGGGGAGCTGTTTTTT. The chain uses TRBV28 and TRBJ2-2; possibly TRBD1 or TRBD2 for D (5 bases each). CDR1 MDHEN and CDR2 SYDVKM come from the germline V gene. The V end was cut by 11 bases, the J end by 5 bases, with 15 bases between. This CDR3 contains 13 residues.

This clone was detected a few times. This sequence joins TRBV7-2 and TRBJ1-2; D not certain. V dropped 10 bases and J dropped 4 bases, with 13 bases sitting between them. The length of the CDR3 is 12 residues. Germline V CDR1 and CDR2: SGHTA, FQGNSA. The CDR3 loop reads CATAGAGYGYTF. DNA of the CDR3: TGTGCCACGGCCGGAGCGGGCTATGGCTACACCTTC.

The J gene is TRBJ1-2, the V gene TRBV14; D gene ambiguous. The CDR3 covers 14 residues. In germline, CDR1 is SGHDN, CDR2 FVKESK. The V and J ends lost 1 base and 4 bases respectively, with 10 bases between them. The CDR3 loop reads CASSQASGPYGYTF. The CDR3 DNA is TGTGCCAGCAGCCAAGCGAGCGGTCCCTATGGCTACACCTTC.

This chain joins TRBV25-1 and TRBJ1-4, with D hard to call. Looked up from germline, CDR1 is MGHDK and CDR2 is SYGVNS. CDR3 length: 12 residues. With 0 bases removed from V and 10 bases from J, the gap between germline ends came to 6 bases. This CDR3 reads CASSEYRGKLFF. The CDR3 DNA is TGTGCCAGCAGTGAATATCGCGGAAAACTGTTTTTT.

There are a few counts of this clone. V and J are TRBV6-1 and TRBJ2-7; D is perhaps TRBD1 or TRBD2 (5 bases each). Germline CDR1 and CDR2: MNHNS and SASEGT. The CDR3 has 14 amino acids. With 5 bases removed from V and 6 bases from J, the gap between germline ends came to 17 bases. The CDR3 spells CASSTREGNGEQYV. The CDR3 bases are TGTGCCAGCAGTACCCGAGAGGGGAATGGCGAGCAGTACGTC.

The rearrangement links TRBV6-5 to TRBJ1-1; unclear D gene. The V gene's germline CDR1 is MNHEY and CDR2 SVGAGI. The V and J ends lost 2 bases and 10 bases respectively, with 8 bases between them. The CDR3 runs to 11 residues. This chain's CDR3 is CASSYGLGAFF. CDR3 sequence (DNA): TGTGCCAGCAGTTACGGTCTAGGAGCTTTCTTT.

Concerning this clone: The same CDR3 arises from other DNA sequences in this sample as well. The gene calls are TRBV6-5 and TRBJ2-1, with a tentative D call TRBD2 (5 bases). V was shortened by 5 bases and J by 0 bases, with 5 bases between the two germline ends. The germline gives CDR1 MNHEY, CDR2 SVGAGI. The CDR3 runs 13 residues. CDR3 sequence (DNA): TGTGCCAGCAGTCGGGGCTCCTACAATGAGCAGTTCTTC. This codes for CASSRGSYNEQFF.

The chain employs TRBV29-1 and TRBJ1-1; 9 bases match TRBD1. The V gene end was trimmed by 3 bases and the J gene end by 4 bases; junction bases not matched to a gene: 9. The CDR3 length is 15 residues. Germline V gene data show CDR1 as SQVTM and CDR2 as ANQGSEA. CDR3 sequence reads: CSVDDRGQGVTEAFF. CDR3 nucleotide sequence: TGCAGCGTTGATGATAGGGGACAGGGCGTCACTGAAGCTTTCTTT.

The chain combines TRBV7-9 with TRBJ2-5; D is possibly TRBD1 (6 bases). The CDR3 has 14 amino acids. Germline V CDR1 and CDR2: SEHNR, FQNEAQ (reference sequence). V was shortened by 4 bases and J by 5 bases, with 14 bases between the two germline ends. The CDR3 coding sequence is TGTGCCAGCAGCTACACAGGGCCTGTTGAGACCCAGTACTTC. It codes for CASSYTGPVETQYF.

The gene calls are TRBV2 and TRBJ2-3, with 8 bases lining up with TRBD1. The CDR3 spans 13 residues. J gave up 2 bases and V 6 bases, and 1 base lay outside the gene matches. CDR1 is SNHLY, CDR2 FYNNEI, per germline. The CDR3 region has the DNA TGTGCCAGCAGGGGACAGGCCACAGATACGCAGTATTTT. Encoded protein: CASRGQATDTQYF.

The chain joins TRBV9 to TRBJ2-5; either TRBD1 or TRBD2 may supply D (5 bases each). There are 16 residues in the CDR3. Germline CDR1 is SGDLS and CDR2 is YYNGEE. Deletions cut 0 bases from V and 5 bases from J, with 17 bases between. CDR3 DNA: TGTGCCAGCAGCGTAGAAGGGCAGGGTCGCGGGGAGACCCAGTACTTC. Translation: CASSVEGQGRGETQYF.

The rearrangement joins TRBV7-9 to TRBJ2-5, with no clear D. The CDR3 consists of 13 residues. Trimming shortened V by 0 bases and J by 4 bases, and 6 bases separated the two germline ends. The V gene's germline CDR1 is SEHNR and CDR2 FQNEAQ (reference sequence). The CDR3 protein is CASSLARRETQYF. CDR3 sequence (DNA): TGTGCCAGCAGCTTAGCCAGGCGAGAGACCCAGTACTTC.

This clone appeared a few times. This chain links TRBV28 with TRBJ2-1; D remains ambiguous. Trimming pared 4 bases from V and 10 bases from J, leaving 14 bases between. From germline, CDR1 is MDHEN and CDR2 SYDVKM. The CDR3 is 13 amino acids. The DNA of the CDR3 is TGTGCCAGCAGTTCCGGCCAACGTGGGGAGCAGTTCTTC. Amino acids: CASSSGQRGEQFF.

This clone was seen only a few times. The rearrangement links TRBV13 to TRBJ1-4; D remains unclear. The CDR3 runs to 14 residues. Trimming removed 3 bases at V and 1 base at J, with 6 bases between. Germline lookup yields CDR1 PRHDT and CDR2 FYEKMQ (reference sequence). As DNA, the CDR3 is TGTGCCAGCAGCTTTAGGAGAACTAATGAAAAACTGTTTTTT. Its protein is CASSFRRTNEKLFF.

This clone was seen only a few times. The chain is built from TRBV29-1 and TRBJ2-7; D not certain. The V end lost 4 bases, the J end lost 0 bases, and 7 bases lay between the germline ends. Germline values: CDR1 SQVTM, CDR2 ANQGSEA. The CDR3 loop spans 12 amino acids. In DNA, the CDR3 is TGCAGCGTTGCCCAGCGCTCCTACGAGCAGTACTTC. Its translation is CSVAQRSYEQYF.

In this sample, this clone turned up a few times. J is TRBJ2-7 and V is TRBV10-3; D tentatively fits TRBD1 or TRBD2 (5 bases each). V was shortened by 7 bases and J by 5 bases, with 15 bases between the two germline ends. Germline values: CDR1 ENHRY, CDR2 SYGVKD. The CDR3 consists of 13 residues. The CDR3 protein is CAIKGREMNEQYF. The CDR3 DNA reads TGTGCCATCAAGGGCAGGGAGATGAACGAGCAGTACTTC.

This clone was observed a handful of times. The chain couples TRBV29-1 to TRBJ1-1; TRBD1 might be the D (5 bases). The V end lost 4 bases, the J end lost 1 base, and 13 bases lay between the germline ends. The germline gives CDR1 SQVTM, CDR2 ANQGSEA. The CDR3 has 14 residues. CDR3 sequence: CSVVLRTQNTEAFF. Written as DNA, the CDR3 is TGCAGCGTTGTTTTGCGGACACAGAACACTGAAGCTTTCTTT.

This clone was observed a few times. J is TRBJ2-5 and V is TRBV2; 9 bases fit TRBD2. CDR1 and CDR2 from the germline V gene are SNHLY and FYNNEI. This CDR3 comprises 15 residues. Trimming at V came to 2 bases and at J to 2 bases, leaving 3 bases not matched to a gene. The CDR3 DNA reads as TGTGCCAGCAGTGAAATCCTAGCGGGGCAAGAGACCCAGTACTTC. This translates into CASSEILAGQETQYF.

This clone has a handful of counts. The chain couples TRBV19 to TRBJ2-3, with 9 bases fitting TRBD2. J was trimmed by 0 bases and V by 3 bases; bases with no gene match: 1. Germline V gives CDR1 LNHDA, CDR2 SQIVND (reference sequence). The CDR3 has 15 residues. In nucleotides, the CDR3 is TGTGCCAGTAGTATCGGGACTAGCAGCACAGATACGCAGTATTTT. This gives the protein CASSIGTSSTDTQYF.

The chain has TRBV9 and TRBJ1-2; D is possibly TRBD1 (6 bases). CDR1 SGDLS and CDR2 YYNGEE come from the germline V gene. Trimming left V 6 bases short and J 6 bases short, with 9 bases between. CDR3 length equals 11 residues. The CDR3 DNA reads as TGTGCCAGCAACAGGGATGATGGCTACACCTTC. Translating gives CASNRDDGYTF.

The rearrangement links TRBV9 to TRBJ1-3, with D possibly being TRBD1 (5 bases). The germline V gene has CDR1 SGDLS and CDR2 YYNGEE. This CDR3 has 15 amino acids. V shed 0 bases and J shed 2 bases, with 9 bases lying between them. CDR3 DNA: TGTGCCAGCAGCGTAGCGGCAGGGCCTGGAAACACCATATATTTT. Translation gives CASSVAAGPGNTIYF.

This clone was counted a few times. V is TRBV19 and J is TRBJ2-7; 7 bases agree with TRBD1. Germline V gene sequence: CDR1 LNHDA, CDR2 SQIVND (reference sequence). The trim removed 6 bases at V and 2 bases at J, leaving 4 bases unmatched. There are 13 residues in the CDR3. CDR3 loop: CASRRQGTYEQYF. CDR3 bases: TGTGCCAGTAGAAGACAGGGAACCTACGAGCAGTACTTC.